The 14 T cell receptor beta chains reported below all come from one sample, sequenced in a study of blood T cell repertoires in COVID-19. Produced via immunoSEQ multiplex PCR; TCRdb's table is partial and in-frame only. The table includes about 200,000 clones, approximately 80% detected once. Source material: peripheral blood. Source of these receptors: a man in his 60s with COVID-19, enrolled during active disease.

The chain uses TRBV30 and TRBJ1-1; D remains ambiguous. Between the trimmed V and J ends, which lost 5 bases and 1 base, there was a span of 11 bases. The CDR3 totals 13 residues. Germline values: CDR1 GTSNPN, CDR2 SVGIG (reference sequence). The chain's CDR3 is CAWARQPNTEAFF. CDR3 DNA sequence: TGTGCCTGGGCCAGACAACCGAACACTGAAGCTTTCTTT.

In its sample, this clone was seen once. The genes are TRBV12-5 and TRBJ1-1; TRBD1 matches 7 bases. There are 15 residues in the CDR3. Trimming took 3 bases from V and 5 from J; bases not matched to a gene: 9. Germline CDR1 reads LGHNT; CDR2 reads FRNRAP. The CDR3, as DNA: TGTGCTAGTGGTTTTACCGGGACAGTGGATACTGAAGCTTTCTTT. Its translation is CASGFTGTVDTEAFF.

The genes are TRBV6-1 and TRBJ2-5, with a tentative D call TRBD2 (6 bases). CDR3 size: 14 residues. Trimming removed 2 bases from V and 5 bases from J, with 12 bases in between. Germline loops: CDR1 MNHNS, CDR2 SASEGT. The CDR3 bases are TGTGCCAGCAGTGAACGGGCGGGAAGGGAGACCCAGTACTTC. Amino acid sequence: CASSERAGRETQYF.

There are a few counts of this clone. The rearrangement links TRBV4-2 to TRBJ1-3; D is possibly TRBD1 (6 bases). The germline V and J ends were trimmed by 4 bases and 4 bases, with 17 bases remaining between them. CDR1 LGHNA and CDR2 YNFKEQ come from the germline V gene. The CDR3 runs 16 residues. CDR3 sequence: CASSRTGLTAGNTIYF. CDR3 DNA: TGTGCCAGCAGCCGAACAGGGTTGACGGCCGGAAACACCATATATTTT.

In its sample, this clone was seen a few times. The V and J genes are TRBV4-3 and TRBJ2-2, with TRBD1 as a possible D gene (6 bases). Deletions cut 8 bases from V and 2 bases from J, with 15 bases between. The CDR3 spans 15 residues. Germline V gives CDR1 LGHNA, CDR2 YSLEER. The CDR3 reads CASRPGQKNTGELFF. DNA of the CDR3: TGCGCCAGCCGACCGGGACAAAAAAACACCGGGGAGCTGTTTTTT.

This sequence joins TRBV6-1 and TRBJ2-2, with TRBD2 matching over 10 bases. Germline V gene sequence: CDR1 MNHNS, CDR2 SASEGT. The CDR3 has 15 residues. V shed 2 bases and J 6 bases; nucleotides not matched to a gene: 3. The CDR3 is CASSELAGVPGELFF. The CDR3 DNA follows: TGTGCCAGCAGTGAACTAGCGGGAGTCCCCGGGGAGCTGTTTTTT.

This chain's CDR3 is CASSLADRIGEKLFF. The CDR3 coding sequence is TGTGCCAGCAGCTTAGCGGACAGGATAGGGGAAAAACTGTTTTTT. The chain couples TRBV7-9 to TRBJ1-4, with 7 bases fitting TRBD1. Germline CDR1 reads SEHNR; CDR2 reads FQNEAQ (reference sequence). With V trimmed by 0 bases and J by 8 bases, 6 bases remained unmatched. This CDR3 comprises 15 residues.

The chain recombines TRBV6-1 with TRBJ2-5, with D maybe TRBD1 (6 bases). This CDR3 region has 14 residues. V shed 0 bases and J shed 3 bases, with 8 bases lying between them. Germline V gene sequence: CDR1 MNHNS, CDR2 SASEGT. CDR3 DNA sequence: TGTGCCAGCAGTGAAGCGCACAGGGAAGAGACCCAGTACTTC. This translates into CASSEAHREETQYF.

This chain connects TRBV3-1 (or the pseudogene TRBV3-2) to TRBJ2-7; 10 nucleotides line up with TRBD2. Germline CDR1 reads LGHDT; CDR2 reads YNNKEL (reference sequence). The CDR3 covers 14 residues. With V trimmed by 2 bases and J by 6 bases, 4 bases remained unmatched. Here the CDR3 DNA reads TGTGCCAGCAGCCAACTAGCGGGAGTCCGCGAGCAGTACTTC. This sequence encodes CASSQLAGVREQYF.

The chain combines TRBV7-2 with TRBJ1-2; TRBD1 agrees at 8 bases. Germline CDR1 SGHTA, CDR2 FQGNSA. The V gene end was trimmed by 3 bases and the J gene end by 4 bases; junction bases not matched to a gene: 10. This CDR3 has 16 amino acids. This CDR3 is CASSLDRVGRFYGYTF. In DNA, the CDR3 is TGTGCCAGCAGCTTGGACAGGGTGGGACGTTTCTATGGCTACACCTTC.

In this sample, this clone turned up a few times. The chain couples TRBV20-1 to TRBJ1-4; 8 bases are shared with TRBD1. The CDR3 is made up of 14 amino acids. The germline CDR1 and CDR2 sequences are DFQATT and SNEGSKA (reference sequence). J was trimmed by 7 bases and V by 3 bases; bases with no gene match: 7. The CDR3 region is CSASNRGGVEKLFF. The DNA of the CDR3 is TGCAGTGCTAGTAACAGGGGGGGAGTTGAAAAACTGTTTTTT.

This chain links TRBV2 with TRBJ2-1, with 8 bases fitting TRBD2. With 1 base clipped from V and 6 bases from J, the junction kept 8 bases outside the gene matches. The CDR3 covers 16 residues. CDR1 and CDR2 (germline): SNHLY, FYNNEI. Written as DNA, the CDR3 is TGTGCCAGCAGTGAAGAAGCACTAGCGGTCCTCAATGAGCAGTTCTTC. Translated, it gives CASSEEALAVLNEQFF.

This chain links TRBV6-5 with TRBJ1-1; D is unclear. Germline CDR1 is MNHEY and CDR2 is SVGAGI. The CDR3 runs to 10 residues. V was pared by 7 bases and J by 7 bases, with 7 bases between. The CDR3 reads CASMLSEAFF. DNA of the CDR3: TGTGCCAGCATGCTGAGTGAAGCTTTCTTT.

The chain couples TRBV2 to TRBJ1-5; D is possibly TRBD1 (5 bases). Germline CDR1 SNHLY, CDR2 FYNNEI. CDR3 length: 14 residues. V was clipped by 5 bases and J by 6 bases, with 14 bases between them. The CDR3 protein is CASSPGQLGQPQHF. CDR3 nucleotide sequence: TGTGCCAGCAGTCCAGGGCAGCTCGGTCAGCCCCAGCATTTT.